A selection of T cell receptor beta chains follows, all from one sample in a study of T-cell reconstitution after alpha-beta-depleted transplantation in children. TCRdb reprocessed the PCR reads via MiXCR and lists one record per CDR3 protein. The table shows some 460,000 distinct CDR3 sequences, with about 17% occurring only once. This material consisted of PBMCs, mostly from graft donor cells, taken 360 days after TCRalphabeta/CD19-depleted stem cell transplant. The source is a boy younger than two who had a stem cell transplant for Wiskott-Aldrich syndrome, so the T cells may come from the graft donor. The CDR3 runs from the conserved cysteine through the conserved F or W. The order of the fields is V gene, D gene, CDR3 length, clone size, J gene, CDR3 DNA, CDR3 protein. A D gene is named only where the DNA matches it firmly. Expanded clones get a size class; other rows say once, few or many, or leave the size out.

V gene: TRBV7-6; D gene: NA; CDR3 length: 15; clone size: few; J gene: TRBJ2-5; CDR3 DNA: TGTGCCAGCAGCCTTGGGGGACTGTACCAAGAGACCCAGTACTTC; CDR3 protein: CASSLGGLYQETQYF
V gene: TRBV20-1; D gene: NA; CDR3 length: 11; clone size: NA; J gene: TRBJ2-7; CDR3 DNA: TGCAGTGCTAGTCGGGTCTACGAGCAGTACTTC; CDR3 protein: CSASRVYEQYF
V gene: TRBV18; D gene: TRBD2; CDR3 length: 16; clone size: NA; J gene: TRBJ2-4; CDR3 DNA: TGTGCCAGCTCACCAAGCGGGACCGGGTTCAAAAACATTCAGTACTTC; CDR3 protein: CASSPSGTGFKNIQYF
V gene: TRBV9; D gene: NA; CDR3 length: 15; clone size: few; J gene: TRBJ1-1; CDR3 DNA: TGTGCCAGCAGCGTAGCTACGAGGGTCGGGATGAAAGCTTTCTTT; CDR3 protein: CASSVATRVGMKAFF
V gene: TRBV4-3; D gene: TRBD1; CDR3 length: 15; clone size: few; J gene: TRBJ2-5; CDR3 DNA: TGCGCCAGCAGCCAACGCCGGGACAGGGAAGAGACCCAGTACTTC; CDR3 protein: CASSQRRDREETQYF
V gene: TRBV10-3; D gene: NA; CDR3 length: 14; clone size: few; J gene: TRBJ2-2; CDR3 DNA: TGTGCCATCAGTGGTTCGAGCGGCACCGGGGAGCTGTTTTTT; CDR3 protein: CAISGSSGTGELFF
V gene: TRBV12-3/TRBV12-4; D gene: NA; CDR3 length: 14; clone size: NA; J gene: TRBJ2-3; CDR3 DNA: TGTGCCAGCAGTTTTTGGCAGGGCACAGATACGCAGTATTTT; CDR3 protein: CASSFWQGTDTQYF
V gene: TRBV11-2; D gene: NA; CDR3 length: 15; clone size: NA; J gene: TRBJ2-7; CDR3 DNA: TGTGCCAGCAGCTTAGTTACAGCTGACTCCTACGAGCAGTACTTC; CDR3 protein: CASSLVTADSYEQYF
V gene: TRBV12-3/TRBV12-4; D gene: NA; CDR3 length: 15; clone size: few; J gene: TRBJ2-6; CDR3 DNA: TGTGCCAGCAGTGGGCGGACAGCTGGGGCCAACGTCCTGACTTTC; CDR3 protein: CASSGRTAGANVLTF
V gene: TRBV11-2; D gene: NA; CDR3 length: 17; clone size: NA; J gene: TRBJ2-2; CDR3 DNA: TGTGCCAGCAGAGGGTCGCGGAGATTCGCGAACACCGGGGAGCTGTTTTTT; CDR3 protein: CASRGSRRFANTGELFF